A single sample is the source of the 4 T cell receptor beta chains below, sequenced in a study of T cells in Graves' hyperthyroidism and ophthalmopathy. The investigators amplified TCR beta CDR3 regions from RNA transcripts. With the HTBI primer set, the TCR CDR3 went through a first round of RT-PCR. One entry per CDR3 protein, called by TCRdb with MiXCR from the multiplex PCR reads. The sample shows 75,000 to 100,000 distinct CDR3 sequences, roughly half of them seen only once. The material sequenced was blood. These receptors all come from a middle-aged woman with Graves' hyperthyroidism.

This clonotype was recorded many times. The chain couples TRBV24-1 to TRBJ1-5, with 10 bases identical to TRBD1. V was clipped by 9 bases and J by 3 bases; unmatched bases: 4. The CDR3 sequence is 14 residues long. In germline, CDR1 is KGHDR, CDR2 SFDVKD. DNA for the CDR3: TGTGCCACCTCGGACAGGGGGACCAATCAGCCCCAGCATTTT. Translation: CATSDRGTNQPQHF.

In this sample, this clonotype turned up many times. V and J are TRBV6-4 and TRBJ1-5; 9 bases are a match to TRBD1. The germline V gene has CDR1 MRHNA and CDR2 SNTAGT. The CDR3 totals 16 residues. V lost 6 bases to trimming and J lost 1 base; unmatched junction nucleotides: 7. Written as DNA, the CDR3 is TGTGCCAGCAGAGTCTACGACAGGGGGAGCAATCAGCCCCAGCATTTT. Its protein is CASRVYDRGSNQPQHF.

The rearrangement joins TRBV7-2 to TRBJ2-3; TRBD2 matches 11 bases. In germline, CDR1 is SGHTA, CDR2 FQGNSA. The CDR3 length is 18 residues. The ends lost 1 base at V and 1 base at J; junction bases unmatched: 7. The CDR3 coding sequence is TGTGCCAGCAGCTTAGTCTCCGGGACTAGCGGCCGCACAGATACGCAGTATTTT. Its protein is CASSLVSGTSGRTDTQYF.

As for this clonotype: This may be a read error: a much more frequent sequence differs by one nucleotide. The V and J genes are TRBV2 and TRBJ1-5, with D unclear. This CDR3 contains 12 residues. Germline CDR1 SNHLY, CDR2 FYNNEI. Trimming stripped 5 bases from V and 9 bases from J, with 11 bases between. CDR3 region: CASSLRHRPQHF. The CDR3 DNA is TGTGCCAGCAGTTTGCGTCATCGGCCCCAGCATTTT.